This is a list of T cell receptor beta chains from one sample in a study of early T cells in non-severe SARS-CoV-2 infection. TCRdb re-called the 5' RACE reads through MiXCR, storing one row per CDR3 protein. The table shows tens of thousands of distinct CDR3 sequences, with roughly 14% occurring only once. This sample comprised whole blood, obtained at baseline. The receptor set was obtained from an adult who was a healthcare worker with PCR-confirmed SARS-CoV-2 infection or an uninfected control (not recorded which). CDR3s include the opening cysteine and the closing phenylalanine or tryptophan. The D gene is left open where the match is weak. Size tells how often a clone was seen (once, few, many) or the class of an expanded clone, and some rows leave it out.

TRBD2,few,TRBJ2-2,TRBV28,CASSSSGRGDTGELFF,TGTGCCAGCAGTTCTAGCGGGAGAGGGGACACCGGGGAGCTGTTTTTT
-,-,TRBJ2-4,TRBV7-9,CASSLRQGGAKNIQYF,TGTGCCAGCAGCTTAAGGCAGGGAGGAGCCAAAAACATTCAGTACTTC
TRBD2,many,TRBJ2-1,TRBV7-6,CASSPDSGGYNEQFF,TGTGCCAGCAGCCCCGATAGCGGGGGGTACAATGAGCAGTTCTTC
-,-,TRBJ1-1,TRBV28,CASSLLQTEAFF,TGTGCCAGCAGTTTACTCCAAACTGAAGCTTTCTTT
TRBD2,-,TRBJ2-3,TRBV24-1,CATSDFSVSGRADTQYF,TGTGCCACCAGTGATTTTAGTGTCAGCGGGAGGGCAGATACGCAGTATTTT
TRBD1,once,TRBJ1-1,TRBV6-5,CASGMDRARLEAFF,TGTGCCAGCGGGATGGACAGGGCTCGTCTCGAAGCTTTCTTT
-,-,TRBJ2-5,TRBV11-3,CASSLGSFGTQYF,TGTGCCAGCAGCTTAGGTAGTTTTGGGACCCAGTACTTC
-,many,TRBJ2-3,TRBV9,CASSVGDSQDDTQYF,TGTGCCAGCAGCGTAGGGGACTCTCAAGACGATACGCAGTATTTT
TRBD1,few,TRBJ2-3,TRBV4-2,CASSRQTGGTDTQYF,TGTGCCAGCAGCCGACAGACAGGGGGCACAGATACGCAGTATTTT
TRBD2,-,TRBJ2-1,TRBV28,CASSPRTSGSSYNEQFF,TGTGCCAGCAGTCCCCGGACTAGCGGGAGTTCCTACAATGAGCAGTTCTTC
-,-,TRBJ2-7,TRBV18,CASSPRTGWEQYF,TGTGCCAGCTCACCTAGGACCGGATGGGAGCAGTACTTC
-,few,TRBJ1-2,TRBV6-1,CASREGGSNYGYTF,TGTGCCAGCAGAGAGGGAGGTTCTAACTATGGCTACACCTTC